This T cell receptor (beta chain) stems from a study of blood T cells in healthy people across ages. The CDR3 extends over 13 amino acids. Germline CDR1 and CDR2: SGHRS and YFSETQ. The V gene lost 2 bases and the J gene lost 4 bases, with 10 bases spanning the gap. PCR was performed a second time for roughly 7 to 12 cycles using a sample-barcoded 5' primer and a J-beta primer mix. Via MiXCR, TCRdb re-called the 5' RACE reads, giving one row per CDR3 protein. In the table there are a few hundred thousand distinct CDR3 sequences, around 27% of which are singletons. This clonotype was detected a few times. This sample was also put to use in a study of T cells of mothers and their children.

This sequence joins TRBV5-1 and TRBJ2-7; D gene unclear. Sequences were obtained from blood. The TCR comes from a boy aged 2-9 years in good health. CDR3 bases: TGCGCCAGCAGCTTCCAGCCCGAGTACGAGCAGTACTTC. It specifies CASSFQPEYEQYF.